This TCR beta chain was recorded in a study of neurological immune-mediated disorders (dated by TCRdb to the late 2010s). Regarding the complete study: Among the 35 or so multiple sclerosis patients, relapsing-remitting MS was present in roughly 30 and secondary progressive MS was present in 3. Peripheral blood TCR-beta repertoires from patients with HTLV-I-associated myelopathy (HAM/TSP), patients with multiple sclerosis, and healthy controls were compared in the study using UMI-based sequencing. Longitudinal samples, technical triplicates and paired sorted CD4+ and CD8+ T-cell subsets, alongside PBMC samples, were included among the roughly 100 TCR-beta libraries. The cohort was made up of 68 subjects, consisting of roughly 14 HAM/TSP patients, some 35 multiple sclerosis patients and 20 or so healthy controls.

The sample holds a few counts of this clonotype. No cognate antigen has been identified for it. Base-call qualities are not available, and no considerably larger clone is one nucleotide away. To synthesize cDNA, template-switch 5'RACE was performed with a primer carrying a 10-nucleotide random unique molecular identifier so that each TCR transcript was tagged. Every sequencing run covered 15-18 subjects and yielded more than 170 million TCR-beta sequences. The RNeasy kit was used to extract total RNA. TCR-beta VDJ regions were amplified with primers for the TCR constant region and the 5'RACE anchor, using the KAPA Real-time Library Amplification kit. A first PCR added sample indexes and Illumina adaptors, and a second PCR then raised library yield. After purification with Ampure beads, the TCR product of roughly 650 bp was size-selected on a 2% E-gel SizeSelection system. Before pooling, library quality was assessed on a Bioanalyzer, concentration was determined with Qubit, and library quantification was performed with the Kapa Library Quantification kit. An Illumina HiSeq 2500 was used to sequence the libraries paired-end at 2 x 150 bp. To increase sequence diversity, about 23-32% phiX was spiked into each library pool. The source study handled its data this way. The UMI-based MiGEC pipeline processed quality-filtered reads and removed over 75% of raw TCR sequences during error correction. VDJ genes were aligned to IMGT germline references, and clonotypes were defined by unique CDR3 amino acid sequence plus V-J genes. Clonal expansion, Shannon diversity, and CDR3 relatedness (CalcPairwiseDistances, ClusterSamples) were evaluated with VDJtools, and phylogenetic trees were built with CLCbio workbench. Clones with at least 8 unique UMIs were defined as expanded, with this threshold being based on coefficient-of-variation modelling across technical triplicates. TCRdb redid the processing of the public reads, applying fastp at Q25 and MiXCR, and retained in-frame beta chains. Each record represents a unique CDR3 protein, reported with the most common genes and DNA among its rows. The V and J calls shown here were made by TCRdb, not taken from the authors' results. Within this sample are approximately 68,000 distinct CDR3 sequences, with about 5% of them counted one time only. The ten most abundant clones make up 2.2% of the sample.

Study-level results and caveats: The highest TCR clonal expansion was observed in HAM/TSP patients, whereas the lowest was observed in MS patients, even when compared with healthy controls. Repertoires from 18 of 34 MS patients were grouped by phylogenetic analysis into a cluster of related CDR3 sequences, suggesting a possible repertoire-level signature. No identical CDR3 amino acid sequences were found to be shared among expanded clones across subjects, suggesting that TCR-beta repertoires were private in all groups. No association of the MS cluster with clinical or MRI features was observed, and the need for larger cohorts was stated by the authors.

Libraries from unsorted PBMCs were made from 2 million PBMCs kept in RNAlater at -80 degrees C until RNA extraction. Multiple sclerosis patients were enrolled in a US clinical protocol under which disease progression was evaluated by magnetic resonance imaging. Peripheral blood underwent Ficoll-Hypaque density gradient centrifugation to isolate PBMCs, which were then cryopreserved in liquid nitrogen. V has 4 bases trimmed and J has 5 bases trimmed; junction bases matching no gene number 4. From a lookup of the germline V gene, CDR1 and CDR2 are KGHSH and LQKENI. Inclusive of the bounding cysteine and phenylalanine, the CDR3 is 13 residues long. Of all the DNA, just the CDR3 is kept, 39 bases in frame from base 1.

The chain joins TRBV18 to TRBJ1-2, with 7 bases aligning to TRBD1. The sequenced material came from PBMCs. This receptor was identified in a woman in her sixties or seventies with multiple sclerosis. The DNA is as follows: TGTGCCAGCTCACATGGACAGGAGTATGGCTACACCTTC. Protein translation: CASSHGQEYGYTF.